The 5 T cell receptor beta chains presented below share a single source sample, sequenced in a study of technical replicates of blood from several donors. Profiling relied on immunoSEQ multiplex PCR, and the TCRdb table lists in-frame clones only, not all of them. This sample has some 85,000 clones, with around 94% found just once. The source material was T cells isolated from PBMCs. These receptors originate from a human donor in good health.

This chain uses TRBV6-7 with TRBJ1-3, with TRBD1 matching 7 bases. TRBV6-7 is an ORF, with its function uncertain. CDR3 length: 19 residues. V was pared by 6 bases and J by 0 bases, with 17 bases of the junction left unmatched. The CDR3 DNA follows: TGTGCCAGCAGCCAATCCCGGGACAGCAGAATTGGCTCTGGAAACACCATATATTTT. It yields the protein CASSQSRDSRIGSGNTIYF.

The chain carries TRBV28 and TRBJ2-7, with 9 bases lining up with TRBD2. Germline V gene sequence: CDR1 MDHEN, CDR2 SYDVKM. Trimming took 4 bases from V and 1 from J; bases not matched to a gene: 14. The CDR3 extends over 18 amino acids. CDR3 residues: CASSYFLTLAGRSYEQYF. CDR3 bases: TGTGCCAGCAGTTATTTCTTGACGCTAGCGGGAAGATCCTACGAGCAGTACTTC.

CDR3: CAIRETGGEQYF. CDR3 nucleotide sequence: TGTGCCATCAGGGAAACAGGGGGCGAGCAGTACTTC. This chain links TRBV10-3 with TRBJ2-7, with TRBD1 identical over 8 bases. The germline gives CDR1 ENHRY, CDR2 SYGVKD. The CDR3 sequence is 12 residues long. Trimming took 6 bases from V and 6 from J; bases not matched to a gene: 4.

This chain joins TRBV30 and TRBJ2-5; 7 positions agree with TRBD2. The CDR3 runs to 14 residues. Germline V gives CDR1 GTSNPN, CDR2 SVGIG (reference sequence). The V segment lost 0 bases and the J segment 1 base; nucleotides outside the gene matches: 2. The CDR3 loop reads CAWSVGGSQETQYF. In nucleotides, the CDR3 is TGTGCCTGGAGTGTGGGGGGGAGCCAAGAGACCCAGTACTTC.

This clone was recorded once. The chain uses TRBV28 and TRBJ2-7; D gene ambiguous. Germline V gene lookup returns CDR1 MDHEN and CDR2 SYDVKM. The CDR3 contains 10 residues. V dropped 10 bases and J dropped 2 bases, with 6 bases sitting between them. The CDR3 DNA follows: TGTGCCACCTCCGCCTACGAGCAGTACTTC. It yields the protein CATSAYEQYF.